The 18 T cell receptor beta chains given below trace back to one sample, sequenced in a study of cytomegalovirus exposure and HLA in healthy donors (dated by TCRdb to 2017 to 2019). The method was the immunoSEQ multiplex PCR assay. The multiplex PCR relied on a mix of 60 forward primers for TCR Vbeta segments and 13 reverse primers for TCR Jbeta segments. This is the immuneACCESS table as TCRdb keeps it, with only in-frame sequences that have V and J called. A part of the clones is gone; compared with another copy, unresolved V genes explain less than half, and the rest is unexplained. Recorded for this sample are some 250,000 clones; roughly 80% of them occurred a single time. The ten largest clones add up to 5% to 6% of the sample. Sequencing input: PBMCs. These receptors were taken from a woman between 35 and 50 years old in good health and CMV-seropositive.

The V and J genes are TRBV11-3 and TRBJ2-2, with 12 positions matching TRBD1. CDR3 length: 16 amino acids. The V gene's germline CDR1 is SGHNT and CDR2 YENEEA. Trimming took 5 bases from V and 7 from J; bases not matched to a gene: 8. In nucleotides, the CDR3 is TGTGCCAGCAGCACGGGACAGGGGGCTTTCCACGGGGAGCTGTTTTTT. Encoded protein: CASSTGQGAFHGELFF.

V usage is TRBV7-2 and J usage is TRBJ1-1; D perhaps matches TRBD1 (5 bases). Germline V gene data show CDR1 as SGHTA and CDR2 as FQGNSA. This CDR3 has 14 residues. V gave up 4 bases and J gave up 3 bases, with 12 bases separating them. The DNA of the CDR3 is TGTGCCAGCAGCTCCCGCGGGGGGGACACTGAAGCTTTCTTT. Its translation is CASSSRGGDTEAFF.

The chain is built from TRBV7-9 and TRBJ2-7; D is unresolved. CDR3 size: 14 residues. Trimming shortened V by 2 bases and J by 2 bases, and 10 bases separated the two germline ends. Germline V lookup: CDR1 SEHNR, CDR2 FQNEAQ (reference sequence). The CDR3 is CASSLSTVTYEQYF. Here the CDR3 DNA reads TGTGCCAGCAGCTTAAGTACGGTAACCTACGAGCAGTACTTC.

This chain connects TRBV7-9 to TRBJ2-1, with a weak D call TRBD2 (6 bases). Germline V gene sequence: CDR1 SEHNR, CDR2 FQNEAQ (reference sequence). The CDR3 has 13 residues. V was pared by 5 bases and J by 9 bases, with 14 bases between. CDR3 protein: CASSVTSEPEQFF. The CDR3, as DNA: TGTGCCAGCAGCGTGACTAGTGAGCCTGAGCAGTTCTTC.

V gene TRBV7-9 combines with J gene TRBJ2-2; 11 bases are a match to TRBD1. The V gene's germline CDR1 is SEHNR and CDR2 FQNEAQ (reference sequence). V lost 6 bases, J lost 0 bases, and 3 bases stayed unmatched. The CDR3 consists of 16 residues. The CDR3 loop reads CASSRTGGSNTGELFF. The CDR3 DNA reads as TGTGCCAGCAGTCGGACAGGGGGCTCGAACACCGGGGAGCTGTTTTTT.

This CDR3 is CASSQEVLFYEQYF. CDR3 DNA sequence: TGCGCCAGCAGCCAAGAGGTCCTTTTCTACGAGCAGTACTTC. The chain links TRBV4-3 to TRBJ2-5, with D hard to call. The DNA end lines up better with TRBJ2-7; the J call may be wrong. Germline V CDR1 and CDR2: LGHNA, YSLEER. This CDR3 contains 14 residues.

Points on this clone: Mismatch with germline at one junction end may stem from a read error. Other DNA sequences of this sample code for an identical CDR3. V and J are TRBV9 and TRBJ1-6, with TRBD1 matching 9 bases. Germline values: CDR1 SGDLS, CDR2 YYNGEE. The CDR3 is made up of 14 amino acids. In nucleotides, the CDR3 is TGTGCCAGCAGTCGACAGGGGGAGAATTCCCCCCTCCACTTT. It is translated as CASSRQGENSPLHF.

This chain joins TRBV7-8 and TRBJ2-7, with TRBD1 identical over 8 bases. The V gene's germline CDR1 is SGHVS and CDR2 FQNEAQ. V was pared by 6 bases and J by 7 bases, with 14 bases of the junction left unmatched. CDR3 length: 15 residues. CDR3 region: CASRPDRGPSLEQYF. As DNA, the CDR3 is TGTGCCAGCAGGCCAGACAGGGGCCCTAGCTTGGAGCAGTACTTC. The full variable domain, rest sourced from reference TRBV7-8 and TRBJ2-7, is GAGVSQSPRYKVAKRGQDVALRCDPISGHVSLFWYQQALGQGPEFLTYFQNEAQLDKSGLPSDRFFAERPEGSVSTLKIQRTQQEDSAVYLCASRPDRGPSLEQYFGPGTRLTVT.

The chain is built from TRBV28 and TRBJ2-2; D perhaps matches TRBD1 (6 bases). The CDR3 length is 15 residues. Germline values: CDR1 MDHEN, CDR2 SYDVKM. Trimming left V 9 bases short and J 1 base short, with 15 bases between. The CDR3 sequence: CASWSGTLNTGELFF. CDR3 coding DNA: TGTGCCAGTTGGTCCGGGACACTGAACACCGGGGAGCTGTTTTTT.

The chain recombines TRBV4-1 with TRBJ2-7, with D possibly TRBD2 on 5 matching bases. The CDR3 is 17 residues long. Trimming left V 2 bases short and J 2 bases short, with 19 bases between. CDR1 is MGHRA and CDR2 is YSYEKL in the germline V gene. CDR3 bases: TGCGCCAGCAGCCAACCGAACGGTGGGAGAAGGACCTACGAGCAGTACTTC. Its protein is CASSQPNGGRRTYEQYF.

The chain has TRBV7-9 and TRBJ1-1, with D possibly being TRBD1 (6 bases). Looked up from germline, CDR1 is SEHNR and CDR2 is FQNEAQ (reference sequence). V lost 4 bases, J lost 7 bases, and 16 bases lay in between. The CDR3 covers 14 residues. The CDR3 reads CASSSDRGSIEAFF. DNA of the CDR3: TGTGCCAGCAGCTCCGATAGGGGGAGTATTGAAGCTTTCTTT.

As to this clone: The junction departs from the called germline gene at one end, perhaps through a read error. The rearrangement joins TRBV30 to TRBJ2-7; TRBD1 or TRBD2 may be the D gene (6 bases each). CDR3 length: 15 residues. Germline lookup yields CDR1 GTSNPN and CDR2 SVGIG (reference sequence). The CDR3 here is CAGRRTANSPYEQYF. As DNA, the CDR3 is TGTGCCGGGAGGCGGACAGCCAACTCCCCCTACGAGCAGTACTTC.

This chain joins TRBV2 and TRBJ1-2; TRBD1 agrees at 7 bases. Unmatched junction bases numbered 7, after V lost 2 bases and J lost 4 bases. Germline V gives CDR1 SNHLY, CDR2 FYNNEI. The CDR3 sequence is 15 residues long. For the CDR3, the DNA is TGTGCCAGCAGTGAAAAGGTTGGACAGGTCTATGGCTACACCTTC. Protein product: CASSEKVGQVYGYTF.

The CDR3 DNA follows: TGTGCCAGCTCACCGGACTCAGCTAACTATGGCTACACCTTC. This codes for CASSPDSANYGYTF. The V and J genes are TRBV18 and TRBJ1-2; D is unclear. V was cut by 3 bases and J by 0 bases, with 8 bases left in between. Germline V CDR1 and CDR2: KGHSH, LQKENI. The CDR3 totals 14 residues.

Only a few counts were recorded for this clone. This chain connects TRBV29-1 to TRBJ1-1; D possibly corresponds to TRBD1 (6 bases). CDR1 is SQVTM, CDR2 ANQGSEA, per germline. This CDR3 region has 11 residues. With 3 bases removed from V and 4 bases from J, the gap between germline ends came to 6 bases. The CDR3 protein is CSVDRGTEAFF. The CDR3 DNA sequence: TGCAGCGTTGACAGGGGCACTGAAGCTTTCTTT. Using reference TRBV29-1 and TRBJ1-1 for the parts outside the CDR3, the full variable domain is SAVISQKPSRDICQRGTSLTIQCQVDSQVTMMFWYRQQPGQSLTLIATANQGSEATYESGFVIDKFPISRPNLTFSTLTVSNMSPEDSSIYLCSVDRGTEAFFGQGTRLTVV.

The chain has TRBV7-2 and TRBJ1-2; D gene ambiguous. This CDR3 region has 15 residues. Germline CDR1 reads SGHTA; CDR2 reads FQGNSA. Trimming pared 0 bases from V and 5 bases from J, leaving 13 bases between. CDR3 sequence (DNA): TGTGCCAGCAGCTTAGCACGGGGAGAGGGATATGGCTACACCTTC. Translated, it gives CASSLARGEGYGYTF.

The chain employs TRBV7-2 and TRBJ2-7; TRBD1 matches 8 bases. The length of the CDR3 is 14 residues. Trimming cost V 5 bases and J 7 bases; bases outside gene matches: 10. Per germline, CDR1 SGHTA and CDR2 FQGNSA. This CDR3 reads CASSARQGRGEQYF. CDR3 in DNA: TGTGCCAGCAGCGCCCGACAGGGGAGAGGGGAGCAGTACTTC. The full variable domain, completed using reference TRBV7-2 and TRBJ2-7, is GAGVSQSPSNKVTEKGKDVELRCDPISGHTALYWYRQSLGQGLEFLIYFQGNSAPDKSGLPSDRFSAERTGGSVSTLTIQRTQQEDSAVYLCASSARQGRGEQYFGPGTRLTVT.

For the CDR3, the DNA is TGTGCCAGCAGCGAGGGGACAGCCCTTGGTTTCACCTTC. Protein sequence: CASSEGTALGFTF. The chain carries TRBV9 and TRBJ1-2; 7 bases agree with TRBD1. The CDR3 is made up of 13 amino acids. J lost 13 bases, V lost 3 bases, and 12 bases had no gene match. Looked up from germline, CDR1 is SGDLS and CDR2 is YYNGEE.